The clone carrying this TCR beta chain occurred a few times. This record comes from a study of blood T cell repertoires in COVID-19. At the level of the study: The study drew acute and convalescent COVID-19 samples from the United States, Italy and Spain.

The protocol was immunoSEQ multiplex PCR, while the TCRdb copy is restricted to in-frame clones and leaves out a portion. Of tens of thousands of clones listed, approximately 91% are singletons. Germline V CDR1 and CDR2: SGHNT, YYREEE (reference sequence). Unmatched junction bases numbered 8, after V lost 4 bases and J lost 3 bases. The CDR3 spans 15 residues. This chain uses TRBV5-4 with TRBJ1-1; 8 bases map to TRBD1. Sequencing used peripheral blood. The source is a man aged 55 to 70 with acute or convalescent COVID-19. The CDR3 spells CASSASTGADTEAFF. As DNA, the CDR3 is TGTGCCAGCAGCGCCTCGACAGGGGCGGACACTGAAGCTTTCTTT.